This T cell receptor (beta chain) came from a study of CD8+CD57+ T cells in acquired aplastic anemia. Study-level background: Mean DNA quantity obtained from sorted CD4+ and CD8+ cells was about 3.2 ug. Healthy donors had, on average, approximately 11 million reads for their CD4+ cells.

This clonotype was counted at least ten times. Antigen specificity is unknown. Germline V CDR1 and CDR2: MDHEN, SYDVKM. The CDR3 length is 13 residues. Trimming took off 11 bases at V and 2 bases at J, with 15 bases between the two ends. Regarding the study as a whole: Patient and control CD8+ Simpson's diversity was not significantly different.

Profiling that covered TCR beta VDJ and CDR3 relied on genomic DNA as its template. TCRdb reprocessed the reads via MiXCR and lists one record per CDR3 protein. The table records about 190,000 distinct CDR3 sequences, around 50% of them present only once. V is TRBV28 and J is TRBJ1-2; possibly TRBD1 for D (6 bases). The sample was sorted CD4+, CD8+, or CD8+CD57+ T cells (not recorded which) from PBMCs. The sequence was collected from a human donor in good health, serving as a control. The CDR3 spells CAATEQGNYGYTF. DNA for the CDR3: TGTGCCGCCACAGAACAGGGAAACTATGGCTACACCTTC.